This T cell receptor beta chain was observed in a study of cytomegalovirus exposure and HLA in healthy donors. Whole-study results and caveats: Researchers reported from a later analysis that most CMV-associated TCR beta chains appeared HLA-restricted.

Points on this clone: As yet, its antigen is unknown.

Donors likely had unrecorded immune exposures despite being nominally healthy when sampled. Amplification used 60 Vbeta primers and 13 Jbeta primers. Profiling relied on immunoSEQ multiplex PCR, and the TCRdb table lists in-frame clones only, not all of them. The top ten hold 1.5% to 2% of the sample, which has under 150,000 clones, less than 9.5% seen once. The sample comprised PBMCs. The sequence was collected from a male donor in good health and CMV-seronegative.

The CDR3 DNA reads as TGTGCCAGTAGGCCAGACGGGAACTCCTACAATGAGCAGTTCTTC. It encodes CASRPDGNSYNEQFF. The chain is built from TRBV19 and TRBJ2-1; possibly TRBD2 for D (5 bases). The germline V gene encodes CDR1 LNHDA and CDR2 SQIVND (reference sequence). This CDR3 has 15 residues. The V and J ends lost 6 bases and 0 bases respectively, with 12 bases between them.